Here is one TCR beta chain with its context. The antigen this receptor binds is unknown. The sample holds no much larger clone one base away, and base qualities are not on file. Including the terminal cysteine and phenylalanine, the CDR3 comprises 13 residues. Of all the DNA, just the CDR3 is kept, 39 bases in frame from base 1. The germline V gene sets CDR1 to SNHLY and CDR2 to FYNNEI. V was cut back by 6 bases and J by 3 bases, leaving a gap of 11 bases between them. Read against the paper, the sample's time point label means: cycle 2 day 1 (C2D1) of nivolumab. Every trial patient had relapsed after autologous stem cell transplantation, and cohorts A, B and C differed in prior brentuximab vedotin exposure. The trial cohort included roughly 60 patients with relapsed/refractory classical Hodgkin lymphoma, and each patient had a best overall response of complete response, partial response or progressive disease. Single-agent nivolumab was administered to trial patients in the multi-cohort phase II CheckMate 205 trial. An independent review committee assessed best overall response by applying the 2007 International Working Group response criteria. PBMCs from the trial were collected at three points: immediately before nivolumab initiation (C1D1), and during therapy at cycle 2 day 1 and cycle 4 day 1. Peripheral blood was collected in 8 mL Vacutainer Cell Preparation Tubes, from which PBMCs were isolated by centrifugation and then cryopreserved.

These data come from a study of PD-1 blockade in classical Hodgkin lymphoma (dated by TCRdb to 2020 to 2021). With respect to the entire study: Nivolumab dosing was 3 mg/kg intravenously every 2 weeks, continuing until either disease progression or unacceptable toxicity. A peripheral blood immune signature of response to PD-1 blockade in classical Hodgkin lymphoma was defined using TCR beta sequencing and CyTOF. General conclusions and limits of the study: Newly diagnosed patients were reported to have lower baseline TCR diversity than healthy donors, and relapsed/refractory patients were reported to have lower baseline TCR diversity still. Lower diversity was observed in patients in whom nivolumab was started less than 1 year after ASCT, and these patients were excluded from later analyses so that confounding by immune reconstitution would be avoided. CD4+ but not CD8+ TCR diversity rose significantly by C4D1 (p=0.0027 vs p=0.16), most apparent in complete responders (p=0.02). Trial patients achieving complete response had baseline diversity similar to newly diagnosed patients, whereas partial responders and progressors had significantly lower diversity. The study was restricted to a single clinical trial cohort, and the causes of repertoire differences, possibly disease activity or prior therapy, were left undefined.

Genomic DNA was isolated using the Qiagen DNeasy kit from unsorted PBMCs as well as from negatively selected CD4+ and CD8+ fractions. Amplification of TCR beta CDR3 regions was done by immunoSEQ multiplex PCR with primers that anneal to V and J segments. A synthetic immune receptor repertoire was used to minimize amplification bias, and any residual bias was removed computationally once sequencing was done. Under the source paper's analysis protocol: Custom Python scripts were used to quantify repertoire diversity as the Shannon entropy index. The unsorted, CD4+ and CD8+ repertoires were each analyzed separately, with the exception of combined analyses, where CD4+ and CD8+ sequences were merged in silico. Clonal expansion was defined as a frequency increase of at least 2-fold after treatment compared with C1D1, and clones undetected at baseline were assigned a pseudocount of 0.5. Singleton clones were defined as clones with 0 or 1 copy at C1D1, and non-singleton clones were defined as clones with 2 or more copies. By matching protein sequences in sorted samples from the same patient, clones expanded in unsorted samples were annotated as CD4+, CD8+ or unknown. Diversity changes from C1D1 to C4D1 were tested in paired samples using Wilcoxon tests. TCRdb took over this immuneACCESS table, retaining in-frame rearrangements with V and J assigned. Such tables are incomplete; in checked studies, under half of the missing clones stem from an unresolved V gene, and the remainder is unexplained. V and J calls and clone size are those listed in that table; D and trimming were worked out from the DNA. This sample is represented by about 46,000 clones; about three quarters of them were singletons. About 20% of the sample is taken by the ten largest.

The sequencing used peripheral blood mononuclear cells (PBMCs), collected before the second cycle of nivolumab. This chain is built from TRBV2 and TRBJ1-2; a tentative D match to TRBD1 spans 5 bases. The clonotype originates from a human donor with classical Hodgkin lymphoma. The DNA sequence is TGTGCCAGCAGAGGGGACGTTGACTATGGCTACACCTTC. It translates as CASRGDVDYGYTF.